A single TCR beta chain is shown here with its context. Antigen: not known. The data were taken from a study of cytomegalovirus exposure and HLA in healthy donors. Regarding the study as a whole: TCR beta chain V- and J-gene trimming was linked, in a later analysis, to a missense variant in DCLRE1C.

In the PCR, 60 Vbeta and 13 Jbeta primers were used. Only in-frame clones appear in the TCRdb table, and some are missing; sequencing was by immunoSEQ multiplex PCR. The data contain over 65,000 clones, approximately 77% of them seen just once; the ten biggest clones take up just under 7.5%. Material for sequencing was PBMCs. This sequence originates from a woman aged 25 to 39 in good health and CMV-seropositive.

CDR3 loop: CATKGGAGELFF. In DNA form, the CDR3 reads TGTGCCACCAAAGGGGGAGCCGGGGAGCTGTTTTTT. The gene calls are TRBV27 and TRBJ2-2; weak D call: TRBD1 (6 bases). The germline CDR1 and CDR2 sequences are MNHEY and SMNVEV (reference sequence). The CDR3 sequence is 12 residues long. The germline V and J ends were trimmed by 10 bases and 6 bases, with 12 bases remaining between them.